This T cell receptor (beta chain) is from a study of human T cells and chemical hapten exposure. This clonotype turned up a few times. From the RACE reads, TCRdb called clonotypes with MiXCR, one entry per CDR3 protein. The sample lists fewer than 350,000 distinct CDR3 sequences; about 7.7% were seen once. The V gene lost 5 bases and the J gene lost 8 bases, with 21 bases spanning the gap. The CDR3 runs to 14 residues. Germline loops: CDR1 DFQATT, CDR2 SNEGSKA (reference sequence). Noted time point: pre-sensitization, week 0. Treatment specified: therapeutic diphenylcyclopropenone sensitization with weekly scalp DPC.

V usage is TRBV20-1 and J usage is TRBJ1-2; D is possibly TRBD1 (5 bases). The sequence was obtained from a man younger than 30 with alopecia areata. Some clones in this sample may be carry-over from other donors' samples. The specimen was whole blood, collected in connection with sensitization to the hapten diphenylcyclopropenone (DPC). In nucleotides, the CDR3 is TGCAGTGCTCAGGCCGGGCAGGGAGGAAGCGGCTACACCTTC. This encodes CSAQAGQGGSGYTF.